This is a list of T cell receptor beta chains from one sample in a study of blood T cell repertoires in COVID-19. Profiling relied on immunoSEQ multiplex PCR, and the TCRdb table lists in-frame clones only, not all of them. The sample lists about 120,000 clones, approximately 85% occurring once. Sequencing was carried out using peripheral blood. The receptors were gathered from a woman aged 55-70 years with COVID-19, enrolled during active disease. The CDR3 runs from the conserved cysteine through the conserved F or W. The D gene is left open where the match is weak.

J: TRBJ2-3
V: TRBV4-3
D: TRBD2
CDR3: CASSQVLAGRPGDTQYF

J: TRBJ1-2
V: TRBV18
D: TRBD1
CDR3: CASSGDSIYGYTF

J: TRBJ1-3
V: TRBV18
D: TRBD1
CDR3: CASSPDRGRNTIYF

J: TRBJ2-2
V: TRBV7-3
D: TRBD1
CDR3: CASSLGDRVGGELFF

J: TRBJ2-2
V: TRBV6-5
D: NA
CDR3: CATERPTGELFF

J: TRBJ1-2
V: TRBV7-2
D: NA
CDR3: CASSLGSRLNYGYTF

J: TRBJ2-3
V: TRBV6-2/TRBV6-3
D: NA
CDR3: CASSIAGHTQYF

J: TRBJ1-2
V: TRBV21-1
D: NA
CDR3: CASSKTVGSYGYTF

J: TRBJ2-3
V: TRBV4-1
D: NA
CDR3: CASSKRGGAVISDTQYF

J: TRBJ2-1
V: TRBV7-3
D: TRBD1
CDR3: CASSLGQGPYNEQFF

J: TRBJ2-3
V: TRBV6-5
D: TRBD2
CDR3: CASSLAGGHTDTQYF

J: TRBJ1-6
V: TRBV6-1
D: TRBD1
CDR3: CASSETAGTGDNSPLHF

J: TRBJ2-1
V: TRBV2
D: TRBD1
CDR3: CASGRDRSYNEQFF

J: TRBJ2-7
V: TRBV3-1/TRBV3-2
D: TRBD2
CDR3: CASSPGLAGGFHYEQYF

J: TRBJ2-3
V: TRBV6-5
D: NA
CDR3: CASSYIIAGSTDTQYF

J: TRBJ2-7
V: TRBV29-1
D: NA
CDR3: CSVKSLHTEQYF

J: TRBJ1-6
V: TRBV5-6
D: NA
CDR3: CASSQGSGNGSPLHF

J: TRBJ1-1
V: TRBV6-6
D: TRBD1
CDR3: CASSRLTGVLANTEAFF

J: TRBJ2-3
V: TRBV10-1
D: NA
CDR3: CASILWGGRSTDTQYF

J: TRBJ2-7
V: TRBV5-4
D: NA
CDR3: CASSLGQGPLNEQYF

J: TRBJ2-1
V: TRBV18
D: TRBD2
CDR3: CASSPPGLGSNEQFF

J: TRBJ2-7
V: TRBV21-1
D: NA
CDR3: CASSRRSGDPYEQYF

J: TRBJ2-5
V: TRBV4-2
D: TRBD2
CDR3: CASSLRVLAGGPPETQYF

J: TRBJ1-4
V: TRBV5-4
D: TRBD1
CDR3: CASSTPGTANEKLFF

J: TRBJ2-1
V: TRBV2
D: NA
CDR3: CASSDTPGEQFF

J: TRBJ1-5
V: TRBV23-1
D: NA
CDR3: CASNQVQDSNQPQHF

J: TRBJ1-2
V: TRBV30
D: NA
CDR3: CAWSGAVRYGYTF

J: TRBJ2-7
V: TRBV11-1
D: NA
CDR3: CASSLANEQYF

J: TRBJ2-2
V: TRBV7-3
D: NA
CDR3: CASSFTGGLNTGELFF

J: TRBJ2-7
V: TRBV5-1
D: TRBD1
CDR3: CASSLAGQGYEQYF